This TCR beta chain was obtained from a study of T cell responses to AZD1222 COVID-19 vaccine. This clone was found a few times. Data came from immunoSEQ multiplex PCR; TCRdb stores just in-frame clones and leaves some out. The table includes 100,000 to 150,000 clones, approximately 85% detected once. Germline V lookup: CDR1 WSHSY, CDR2 SAAADI. The CDR3 has 12 amino acids. Trimming left V 3 bases short and J 13 bases short, with 13 bases between. Material: peripheral blood, obtained 28 days after the second AZD1222 dose. The chain combines TRBV10-2 with TRBJ2-1; no definite D call. This receptor was taken from an adult who received the AZD1222 COVID-19 vaccine. The CDR3 nucleotides read TGCGCCAGCAGTGATGTTAGTCGTGAACAGTTCTTC. Protein sequence: CASSDVSREQFF.